These 4 T cell receptor beta chains came from one sample sequenced in a study of blood T cell repertoires in COVID-19. The assay was immunoSEQ multiplex PCR, and TCRdb's table has in-frame clones only and misses some. The sample has about 110,000 clones; less than 80% are singletons. Sequencing was performed on peripheral blood. The receptors originated from a man older than 75 with COVID-19, enrolled during active disease.

The chain recombines TRBV7-9 with TRBJ2-7; maybe TRBD2 (5 bases). Germline CDR1 reads SEHNR; CDR2 reads FQNEAQ (reference sequence). Trimming removed 8 bases from V and 4 bases from J, with 18 bases in between. CDR3 length equals 14 residues. CDR3: CASARAGVGYEQYF. CDR3 DNA sequence: TGTGCCAGCGCGCGGGCGGGTGTAGGGTACGAGCAGTACTTC. Drawing the rest from reference TRBV7-9 and TRBJ2-7, the complete variable domain is DTGVSQNPRHKITKRGQNVTFRCDPISEHNRLYWYRQTLGQGPEFLTYFQNEAQLEKSRLLSDRFSAERPKGSFSTLEIQRTEQGDSAMYLCASARAGVGYEQYFGPGTRLTVT.

The count of this clone is one. The chain joins TRBV11-2 to TRBJ2-7; no firm D call. Looked up from germline, CDR1 is SGHAT and CDR2 is FQNNGV. Trimming pared 5 bases from V and 4 bases from J, leaving 6 bases between. The CDR3 totals 11 residues. The CDR3 region has the DNA TGTGCCAGCAGCCACATTTACGAGCAGTACTTC. Translated, it gives CASSHIYEQYF.

V usage is TRBV3-1 (or the pseudogene TRBV3-2) and J usage is TRBJ2-7; perhaps TRBD2 as D (6 bases). Germline loops: CDR1 LGHDT, CDR2 YNNKEL (reference sequence). This CDR3 region has 14 residues. Trimming shortened V by 0 bases and J by 5 bases, and 11 bases separated the two germline ends. CDR3 loop: CASSQDTGVDEQYF. CDR3 in DNA: TGTGCCAGCAGCCAAGACACGGGAGTGGACGAGCAGTACTTC.

This clone was counted a few times. In DNA, the CDR3 is TGTGCCAGCAGGGAGCAGGGATATAGCAATCAGCCCCAGCATTTT. Translated: CASREQGYSNQPQHF. J is TRBJ1-5 and V is TRBV28, with a possible D match to TRBD1 (5 bases). Germline V gene sequence: CDR1 MDHEN, CDR2 SYDVKM. Trimming took 6 bases from V and 0 from J, leaving 12 bases between them. The CDR3 totals 15 residues.